The T cell receptor beta chain described here comes from a study of blood T cell repertoires in COVID-19. Whole-study context: From the United States, Italy and Spain came samples of acute and convalescent COVID-19. PBMCs, B-cell-depleted T cells, or T cells provided the cDNA or gDNA that made up the material.

Per the study methods: Reference gene primer amplification gave estimated nucleated cell counts. The data were produced by immunoSEQ multiplex PCR, yet TCRdb's version contains in-frame clones alone and is incomplete. V, J and clone size reflect that table, while D and trimming were determined from the DNA. This table has a few hundred thousand clones, around 89% appearing once. This CDR3 is 16 amino acids long. Germline-derived CDR1 and CDR2 are SEHNR and FQNEAQ (reference sequence). The V gene end was trimmed by 1 base and the J gene end by 0 bases; junction bases not matched to a gene: 2. Either two negative PCRs, clearance, or symptom resolution qualified Cohort 3 donors as recovered.

The receptor comes from a young man who had recovered from COVID-19. This sequence joins TRBV7-9 and TRBJ2-7; TRBD2 matches at 11 bases. Material: PBMCs or T cells enriched from blood (not recorded which). This CDR3 reads CASSLGLAGISYEQYF. CDR3 DNA: TGTGCCAGCAGCTTAGGACTAGCGGGGATCTCCTACGAGCAGTACTTC.